These 4 T cell receptor beta chains were sequenced from one sample in a study of cytomegalovirus exposure and HLA in healthy donors. The primer mix had 60 Vbeta and 13 Jbeta primers. Profiling relied on immunoSEQ multiplex PCR, and the TCRdb table lists in-frame clones only, not all of them. This table holds roughly 100,000 clones, around 85% found once. Sequencing was done on a sample of PBMCs. Every receptor here comes from a man aged 25-45 years in good health and CMV-seropositive.

The chain links TRBV25-1 to TRBJ2-7, with TRBD2 matching 7 bases. Germline loops: CDR1 MGHDK, CDR2 SYGVNS. V trimming: 4 bases; J trimming: 1 base; junction bases outside the gene matches: 1. The CDR3 extends over 13 amino acids. The CDR3 protein is CASSGAGSYEQYF. As DNA, the CDR3 is TGTGCCAGCAGTGGAGCGGGGTCCTACGAGCAGTACTTC.

This chain connects TRBV18 to TRBJ1-4; D may be TRBD1 (5 bases). The CDR3 runs 14 residues. V lost 3 bases, J lost 8 bases, and 13 bases lay in between. The germline V gene encodes CDR1 KGHSH and CDR2 LQKENI. The CDR3 DNA is TGTGCCAGCTCACCGGAAGGGGTGCGGGAAAAACTGTTTTTT. Translating gives CASSPEGVREKLFF.

CDR3 coding DNA: TGTGCCAGCAGCTTGGGTGCAGGGGTTAACTATGGCTACACCTTC. This sequence encodes CASSLGAGVNYGYTF. The rearrangement links TRBV5-4 to TRBJ1-2, with D possibly matching TRBD1 (6 bases). There are 15 residues in the CDR3. Germline V gives CDR1 SGHNT, CDR2 YYREEE (reference sequence). V lost 0 bases to trimming and J lost 1 base, with 10 bases between them.

This rearrangement joins TRBV19 to TRBJ1-5, with 8 bases that match TRBD1. After removal of 0 bases from V and 9 bases from J, the junction contained 7 bases not matched to a gene. Per the germline V gene, CDR1 is LNHDA and CDR2 is SQIVND (reference sequence). The CDR3 runs to 15 residues. CDR3 region: CASSIDWTGSSPQHF. The CDR3 DNA follows: TGTGCCAGTAGTATAGACTGGACAGGGTCGTCGCCCCAGCATTTT.